The source of this T cell receptor (beta chain) is a study of post-analysis software for immune sequencing data. Study summary: There were relapsing-remitting, secondary progressive and progressive-relapsing multiple sclerosis among the disease courses included.

The V gene's germline CDR1 is SEHNR and CDR2 FQNEAQ (reference sequence). This CDR3 is 15 amino acids long. The V gene lost 5 bases and the J gene lost 1 base, with 14 bases spanning the gap. To note about this clonotype: Its antigen is not known.

Unique molecular identifiers were carried by the TCR beta cDNA libraries. About 500,000 cDNA molecules were obtained per 1 to 10 million input T cells. Each CDR3 protein is one row after TCRdb ran MiXCR on the PCR reads. Of about 500,000 distinct CDR3 sequences in the sample, nearly 45% were seen once. Findings and caveats of the study: Among 5 or 6 TRBV segments more frequent in patients than controls were TRBV5-6, TRBV5-1 and TRBV20-1.

The chain recombines TRBV7-9 with TRBJ1-1; D unclear. Sample: blood. The source is a girl aged 10 to 17 with multiple sclerosis. CDR3 in amino acids: CASSAPTAGNTEAFF. For the CDR3, the DNA is TGTGCCAGCAGCGCACCCACAGCGGGGAACACTGAAGCTTTCTTT. Full variable domain (remainder filled in from reference TRBV7-9 and TRBJ1-1): DTGVSQNPRHKITKRGQNVTFRCDPISEHNRLYWYRQTLGQGPEFLTYFQNEAQLEKSRLLSDRFSAERPKGSFSTLEIQRTEQGDSAMYLCASSAPTAGNTEAFFGQGTRLTVV.